These 15 T cell receptor beta chains share one sample of origin, sequenced in a study of T cell repertoires in ileal Crohn's disease. TCRdb keeps only in-frame clones here, not all; method: immunoSEQ multiplex PCR. The sample shows some 4,000 clones, less than 80% of them seen only once. Sequenced material: ileal tissue. The source of these receptors is an adult with Crohn's disease.

V and J are TRBV6-5 and TRBJ1-1; the D gene is possibly TRBD1 (5 bases). Trimming removed 2 bases from V and 7 bases from J, with 14 bases in between. The germline V gene encodes CDR1 MNHEY and CDR2 SVGAGI. This CDR3 has 14 amino acids. The CDR3, as DNA: TGTGCCAGCAGTTACGCCGGCAGGGCAGTTGAAGCTTTCTTT. This codes for CASSYAGRAVEAFF.

The rearrangement joins TRBV7-8 to TRBJ2-7; D is possibly TRBD1 (6 bases). V gave up 4 bases and J gave up 1 base, with 11 bases separating them. Germline V lookup: CDR1 SGHVS, CDR2 FQNEAQ. The CDR3 has 14 residues. CDR3 residues: CASSSKGESYEQYF. The CDR3 DNA reads TGTGCCAGCAGCTCGAAGGGGGAATCCTACGAGCAGTACTTC. The whole variable domain, filled in from reference TRBV7-8 and TRBJ2-7, reads GAGVSQSPRYKVAKRGQDVALRCDPISGHVSLFWYQQALGQGPEFLTYFQNEAQLDKSGLPSDRFFAERPEGSVSTLKIQRTQQEDSAVYLCASSSKGESYEQYFGPGTRLTVT.

This clone occurred a few times. The gene calls are TRBV2 and TRBJ1-5; D is uncertain. CDR1 is SNHLY and CDR2 is FYNNEI in the germline V gene. This CDR3 contains 13 residues. V was trimmed by 7 bases and J by 5 bases, leaving 12 bases between them. Here the CDR3 DNA reads TGTGCCAGCACTGACTCGACTTATCAGCCCCAGCATTTT. This sequence encodes CASTDSTYQPQHF.

The CDR3 protein is CASSQVAGIDKPQHF. The CDR3 bases are TGTGCCAGCAGCCAAGTCGCAGGGATTGATAAGCCCCAGCATTTT. This chain connects TRBV4-2 to TRBJ1-5, with D possibly matching TRBD1 (5 bases). V was shortened by 1 base and J by 8 bases, with 15 bases between the two germline ends. This CDR3 comprises 15 residues. The germline V gene encodes CDR1 LGHNA and CDR2 YNFKEQ.

The chain uses TRBV27 and TRBJ2-4; 8 positions match TRBD2. The CDR3 length is 17 residues. Per the germline V gene, CDR1 is MNHEY and CDR2 is SMNVEV (reference sequence). V dropped 5 bases and J dropped 1; count of bases not matched to a gene: 10. CDR3 sequence: CASSPRGASPAKNIQYF. The CDR3 DNA reads as TGTGCCAGCAGTCCGCGGGGGGCGTCACCCGCCAAAAACATTCAGTACTTC.

This clone was observed a few times. V is TRBV5-1 and J is TRBJ1-3; TRBD1 is a possible D gene (5 bases). V lost 4 bases, J lost 4 bases, and 9 bases lay in between. Per germline, CDR1 SGHRS and CDR2 YFSETQ. This CDR3 spans 13 amino acids. The CDR3 reads CASSQTEGNTIYF. CDR3 nucleotide sequence: TGCGCCAGCAGCCAGACAGAAGGAAACACCATATATTTT.

The genes are TRBV2 and TRBJ1-4; 9 nucleotides agree with TRBD1. CDR1 and CDR2 from the germline V gene are SNHLY and FYNNEI. The CDR3 is made up of 17 amino acids. Unmatched junction bases numbered 8, after V lost 6 bases and J lost 0 bases. CDR3 DNA sequence: TGTGCCAGCAGACCGGGACAGGGCCATGCAACTAATGAAAAACTGTTTTTT. Residues: CASRPGQGHATNEKLFF. The variable domain in full, with the rest retrieved from reference TRBV2 and TRBJ1-4, is EPEVTQTPSHQVTQMGQEVILRCVPISNHLYFYWYRQILGQKVEFLVSFYNNEISEKSEIFDDQFSVERPDGSNFTLKIRSTKLEDSAMYFCASRPGQGHATNEKLFFGSGTQLSVL.

This clone was counted a few times. This chain links TRBV29-1 with TRBJ1-4, with a possible D match to TRBD1 (5 bases). Germline V gene lookup returns CDR1 SQVTM and CDR2 ANQGSEA. The CDR3 spans 14 residues. The V and J ends lost 7 bases and 0 bases respectively, with 12 bases between them. CDR3 bases: TGCAGCGCAAAGACAGTGACAACTAATGAAAAACTGTTTTTT. Its protein product is CSAKTVTTNEKLFF.

The gene calls are TRBV6-1 and TRBJ1-5; perhaps TRBD1 as D (5 bases). CDR1 is MNHNS, CDR2 SASEGT, per germline. Trimming removed 4 bases from V and 8 bases from J, with 21 bases in between. This CDR3 region has 16 residues. CDR3 sequence (DNA): TGTGCCAGCAGTGCGCCGAATAGGGTTGGCAGGGAGCCCCAGCATTTT. Its protein is CASSAPNRVGREPQHF.

V gene TRBV19 combines with J gene TRBJ1-2; 7 bases align to TRBD1. The CDR3 runs 15 residues. Germline V gene data show CDR1 as LNHDA and CDR2 as SQIVND (reference sequence). J gave up 2 bases and V 3 bases, and 6 bases lay outside the gene matches. CDR3 region: CASSMPGQLNYGYTF. The CDR3 DNA reads as TGTGCCAGTAGTATGCCGGGACAGTTGAACTATGGCTACACCTTC.

This rearrangement joins TRBV4-2 to TRBJ2-2, with TRBD1 matching over 10 bases. Germline V lookup: CDR1 LGHNA, CDR2 YNFKEQ. CDR3 size: 15 residues. Germline trimming cut 6 bases from V and 3 bases from J; bases unmatched to any gene: 4. The CDR3 here is CASRPGTGDTGELFF. CDR3 sequence (DNA): TGTGCCAGCAGACCCGGGACAGGGGACACCGGGGAGCTGTTTTTT.

The chain uses TRBV19 and TRBJ1-4, with a possible D match to TRBD1 (5 bases). V lost 3 bases and J lost 7, with 12 bases in between. This CDR3 contains 14 residues. Germline V gene lookup returns CDR1 LNHDA and CDR2 SQIVND (reference sequence). CDR3 sequence (DNA): TGTGCCAGTAGTATGGGCAGGGTTTCTGAAAAACTGTTTTTT. Protein product: CASSMGRVSEKLFF.

The chain employs TRBV5-4 and TRBJ1-2; the match to TRBD1 covers 8 bases. The CDR3 consists of 16 residues. Germline V gives CDR1 SGHNT, CDR2 YYREEE (reference sequence). V lost 0 bases and J lost 8; bases outside the gene matches: 12. The CDR3, as DNA: TGTGCCAGCAGCTTGGAGGCGGCAGGGGGCGCGTGGGGCTACACCTTC. Translation: CASSLEAAGGAWGYTF.

CDR3 bases: TGTGCCAGAAGCTTAGGACTAGCGGGGGGTGGCGAGCAGTACTTC. This encodes CARSLGLAGGGEQYF. This sequence joins TRBV5-3 and TRBJ2-7, with TRBD2 matching 14 bases. TRBV5-3 is classed as an ORF, of uncertain function. V trimming: 2 bases; J trimming: 6 bases; junction bases outside the gene matches: 4. The CDR3 is 15 residues long.

The chain has TRBV5-1 and TRBJ2-2; D is possibly TRBD1 (5 bases). This CDR3 region has 14 residues. The V gene's germline CDR1 is SGHRS and CDR2 YFSETQ. V lost 0 bases to trimming and J lost 4 bases, with 7 bases between them. CDR3 DNA sequence: TGCGCCAGCAGCTTGGTAAGGGGCACCGGGGAGCTGTTTTTT. It specifies CASSLVRGTGELFF.